This TCR beta chain was recorded in a study of blood T cell repertoires in COVID-19. Sequenced by immunoSEQ multiplex PCR; TCRdb stores in-frame clones only, minus some. The sample contains about 250,000 clones, around nine tenths of which appear only once. Germline V gives CDR1 KGHDR, CDR2 SFDVKD. Germline trimming cut 4 bases from V and 3 bases from J; bases unmatched to any gene: 10. The CDR3 extends over 17 amino acids. The TCR was taken from a woman between 35 and 50 years old who had recovered from COVID-19. Sequencing was carried out using peripheral blood. This chain links TRBV24-1 with TRBJ1-4, with TRBD1 matching 7 bases. CDR3 DNA sequence: TGTGCCACCAGTGACTCGGGACAGAGTCTAGCTAATGAAAAACTGTTTTTT. Encoded protein: CATSDSGQSLANEKLFF.